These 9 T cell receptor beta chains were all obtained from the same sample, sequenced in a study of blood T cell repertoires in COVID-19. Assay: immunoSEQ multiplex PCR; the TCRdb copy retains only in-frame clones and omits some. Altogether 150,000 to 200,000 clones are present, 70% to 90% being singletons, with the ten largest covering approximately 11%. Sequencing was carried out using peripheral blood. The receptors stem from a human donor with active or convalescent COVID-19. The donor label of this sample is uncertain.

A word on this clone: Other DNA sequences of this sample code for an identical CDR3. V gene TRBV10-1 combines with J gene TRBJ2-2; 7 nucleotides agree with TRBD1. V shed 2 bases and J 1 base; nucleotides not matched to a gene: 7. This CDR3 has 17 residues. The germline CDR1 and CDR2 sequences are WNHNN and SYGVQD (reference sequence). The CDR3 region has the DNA TGCGCCAGCAGTGAGGACAGGGTGGGATTGAACACCGGGGAGCTGTTTTTT. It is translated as CASSEDRVGLNTGELFF.

The CDR3 is CAWSAIPGASGRYEETQYF. In DNA form, the CDR3 reads TGTGCCTGGAGTGCGATCCCCGGGGCTAGCGGGAGATACGAAGAGACCCAGTACTTC. The V call is TRBV30, the J call TRBJ2-5, with 10 positions matching TRBD2. Germline V gives CDR1 GTSNPN, CDR2 SVGIG (reference sequence). This CDR3 has 19 amino acids. With 1 base clipped from V and 3 bases from J, the junction kept 17 bases outside the gene matches. The full variable domain, rest sourced from reference TRBV30 and TRBJ2-5, is SQTIHQWPATLVQPVGSPLSLECTVEGTSNPNLYWYRQAAGRGLQLLFYSVGIGQISSEVPQNLSASRPQDRQFILSSKKLLLSDSGFYLCAWSAIPGASGRYEETQYFGPGTRLLVL.

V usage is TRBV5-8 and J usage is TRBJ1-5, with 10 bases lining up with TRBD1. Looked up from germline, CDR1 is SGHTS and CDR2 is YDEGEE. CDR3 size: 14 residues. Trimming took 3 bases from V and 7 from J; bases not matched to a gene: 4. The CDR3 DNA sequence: TGTGCCAGCAGCTGGGACAGGGGATCCCAGCCCCAGCATTTT. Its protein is CASSWDRGSQPQHF.

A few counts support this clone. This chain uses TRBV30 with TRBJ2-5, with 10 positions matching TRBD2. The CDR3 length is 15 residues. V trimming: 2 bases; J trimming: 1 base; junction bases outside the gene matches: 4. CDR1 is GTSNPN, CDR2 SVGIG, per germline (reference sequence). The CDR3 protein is CAWSKLAGAQETQYF. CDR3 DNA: TGTGCCTGGAGTAAGCTAGCGGGGGCCCAAGAGACCCAGTACTTC.

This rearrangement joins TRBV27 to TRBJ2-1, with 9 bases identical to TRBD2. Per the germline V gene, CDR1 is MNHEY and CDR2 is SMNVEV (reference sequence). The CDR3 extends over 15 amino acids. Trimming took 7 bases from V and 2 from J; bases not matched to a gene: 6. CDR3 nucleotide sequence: TGTGCCAGCACCAAAAGCGGGAGGCCCTACAATGAGCAGTTCTTC. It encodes CASTKSGRPYNEQFF.

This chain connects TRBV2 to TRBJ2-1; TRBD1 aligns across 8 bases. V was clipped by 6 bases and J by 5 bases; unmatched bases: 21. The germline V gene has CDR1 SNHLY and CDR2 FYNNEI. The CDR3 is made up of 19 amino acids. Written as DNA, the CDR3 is TGTGCCAGCAGCCCAGGACAGGGAGCAAAGAAGGCCCATGACAATGAGCAGTTCTTC. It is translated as CASSPGQGAKKAHDNEQFF.

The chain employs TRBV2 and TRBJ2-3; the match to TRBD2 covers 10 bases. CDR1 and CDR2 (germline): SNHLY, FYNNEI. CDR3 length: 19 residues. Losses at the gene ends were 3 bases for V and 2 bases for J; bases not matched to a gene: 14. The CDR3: CASSDGNGPGLASTDTQYF. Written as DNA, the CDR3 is TGTGCCAGCAGTGATGGGAATGGCCCGGGACTAGCGTCCACAGATACGCAGTATTTT.

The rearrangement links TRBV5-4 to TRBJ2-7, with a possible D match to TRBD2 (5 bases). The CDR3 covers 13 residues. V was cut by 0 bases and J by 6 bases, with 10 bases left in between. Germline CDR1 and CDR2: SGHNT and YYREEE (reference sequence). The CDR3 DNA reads TGTGCCAGCAGCTTGGCCGGGGATTTCGAGCAGTACTTC. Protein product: CASSLAGDFEQYF.

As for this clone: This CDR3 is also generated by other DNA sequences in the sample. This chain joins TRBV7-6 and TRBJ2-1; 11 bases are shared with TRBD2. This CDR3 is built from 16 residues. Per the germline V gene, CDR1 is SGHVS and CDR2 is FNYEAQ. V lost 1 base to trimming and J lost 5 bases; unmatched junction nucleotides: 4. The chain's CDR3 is CASSLEVAGGDNEQFF. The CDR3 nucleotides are TGTGCCAGCAGCTTAGAGGTAGCGGGAGGGGACAATGAGCAGTTCTTC.